A selection of T cell receptor beta chains follows, all from one sample in a study of T cells after yellow fever vaccination. MiXCR, run by TCRdb on the 5' RACE reads, gives a single entry per CDR3 protein. The repertoire holds some 350,000 distinct CDR3 sequences, roughly 4% seen once, with 20% to 25% in the top ten. Sequenced material: PBMCs, taken 5 days after the yellow fever booster vaccination. These receptors were collected from a man aged 18 to 30 who received the YFV17D yellow fever vaccine. Both conserved end residues are part of each CDR3. Size is stated for part of the rows, as once, few or many counts, or as a class when the clone is expanded.

v_call clone_size cdr3_aa
TRBV23-1 many CASSQSFLAGAQETQYF
TRBV29-1 many CSVDRSAVGYTF
TRBV15 few CATSRGLADSYNEQFF
TRBV5-1 few CASSLEGLSSYEQYF
TRBV5-4 . CASSFGPGLAQHF
TRBV7-8 many CAIRRGSNTEAFF
TRBV12-3/TRBV12-4 . CASSFLGMTDTQYF
TRBV6-5 many CASSYHLQGPNSGNTIYF
TRBV27 many CASRPFGEILYNEQFF
TRBV10-3 many CAISPSAGVTTEAFF
TRBV18 . CASSLARTAGYEQYF
TRBV5-1 many CASSLDPLADTQYF
TRBV7-9 few CASSLARWGSYNEQFF
TRBV12-3/TRBV12-4 many CASSISLGSQETQYF
TRBV9 . CASSPEGRAVGYTF
TRBV15 few CATSRVTSTDTQYF
TRBV9 . CASSVDGAGYTF
TRBV5-6 few CASSQNRGASNSPLHF
TRBV2 . CASSAYGYTF
TRBV5-1 . CASSEWTSGGFADTQYF
TRBV11-2 many CASSSLAGGLGARFF
TRBV28 once CASSEQGVAKNIQYF
TRBV6-5 many CASSSIGRNTEAFF
TRBV5-1 many CASSLDRGGYTF
TRBV5-8 . CASSLGHPQETQYF
TRBV12-3/TRBV12-4 few CASSLVAGPQETQYF
TRBV11-3 few CASSSFGGANTGELFF
TRBV5-1 many CASSYALGGRNEQFF
TRBV5-4 few CASSLVARQGDEQFF
TRBV11-2 . CASSSLDRGYLDNEQFF
TRBV6-1 few CASSEAFLKADKEETQYF
TRBV25-1 many CASSGGTRNEKLFF
TRBV15 many CATSRGQGGGTEAFF
TRBV5-6 many CASSLTVYGYTF
TRBV4-3 many CASSQDYGSVYEQYF
TRBV12-3/TRBV12-4 . CASSLRGGIDTQYF
TRBV5-1 . CASSPTSRDSPLHF
TRBV5-1 many CASRDNRDMRSGELFF
TRBV7-6 many CASSSNPGTSAPGELFF
TRBV11-2 . CASSPGQPPLSPLHF
TRBV11-2 few CASSPGHQNTEAFF
TRBV3-1 . CASSQERNIHEKLFF
TRBV6-2/TRBV6-3 few CASRRDTVEAFF
TRBV4-1 few CASSQVVGRANYGYTF